This T cell receptor beta chain was captured in a study of shared clonotypes between healthy human individuals. This clone was found once. Sequenced by immunoSEQ multiplex PCR; TCRdb stores in-frame clones only, minus some. The sample consists of 2 million to 3 million clones, over 85% of them appearing once. Germline V gene data show CDR1 as MDHEN and CDR2 as SYDVKM. CDR3 length: 17 amino acids. The V gene lost 1 base and the J gene lost 8 bases, with 21 bases spanning the gap. V and J are TRBV28 and TRBJ2-1, with D perhaps given as TRBD1 or TRBD2 (5 bases each). The source is a man younger than 35 in good health. Some clones in this sample may be carry-over from other donors' samples. Sequenced input: naive CD4+ T cells from PBMCs. Documented subset: CD45RA+ positively selected. CDR3 nucleotide sequence: TGTGCCAGCAGTTTATTTCCCGGGACCGTAACGGGCGATGAGCAGTTCTTC. Amino acids: CASSLFPGTVTGDEQFF.